This TCR beta chain emerged from a study of control samples from healthy donors and cancer patients. The count of this clone is one. CDR3 length equals 14 residues. V lost 2 bases and J 8 bases, leaving 12 bases between the germline ends. The germline CDR1 and CDR2 sequences are KGHSH and LQKENI. Assay used: immunoSEQ multiplex PCR; TCRdb lists only in-frame clones, some missing. The repertoire holds 90,000 or so clones, with 88% as singletons. This TCR was recovered from a woman aged 65 to 85 in good health. The chain recombines TRBV18 with TRBJ1-4; D may be TRBD1 (5 bases). Sample: blood. The CDR3 is CASSPGAEGEKLFF. The DNA of the CDR3 is TGTGCCAGCTCACCAGGGGCGGAGGGCGAAAAACTGTTTTTT.